This TCR beta chain was sequenced in a study of human thymus T cells. Germline CDR1 and CDR2: MNHEY and SVGAGI. V lost 5 bases and J lost 9; bases outside the gene matches: 10. CDR3 length: 15 amino acids. Clones were sequenced by immunoSEQ multiplex PCR, and TCRdb holds only the in-frame ones, with some missing. This sample has tens of thousands of clones, with about 94% found just once. This clone was found a few times. The source is a boy less than two years old with a congenital heart defect but otherwise immunologically healthy. Sequencing used blood. The chain joins TRBV6-5 to TRBJ1-6; 7 bases match TRBD1. This chain's CDR3 is CASSRRQGFTSPLHF. CDR3 nucleotides: TGTGCCAGCAGTCGCCGACAGGGTTTTACTTCACCCCTCCACTTT.